The T cell receptor (beta chain) under discussion was sequenced for a study of CD8 T cells in ankylosing spondylitis. This clonotype was observed a few times. Its specificity is unknown. The study, taken as a whole, reports: CD8+ by phenotype, disease-linked clones were relatively rare in peripheral blood. Characteristic, it appeared, of ankylosing spondylitis blood was a TCR beta motif of fewer than 10 highly homologous variants. Matched ankylosing spondylitis synovial fluid reportedly contained a significantly enriched population of disease-linked clones.

This CDR3 has 14 residues. The germline CDR1 and CDR2 sequences are SGDLS and YYNGEE. V trimming: 4 bases; J trimming: 6 bases; junction bases outside the gene matches: 9. TCRdb re-derived calls from the 5' RACE reads in MiXCR, one entry per CDR3 protein. In the table there are around 890,000 distinct CDR3 sequences, about 12% of which are singletons. This receptor was obtained from a male donor with ankylosing spondylitis. The sample was blood, either unsorted or a sorted T cell fraction (not recorded which). The rearrangement links TRBV9 to TRBJ2-7; 8 bases are a match to TRBD1. DNA for the CDR3: TGTGCCAGCAGCCCTAGGACAGGGTGGGCCGAGCAGTACTTC. Its translation is CASSPRTGWAEQYF.